The 2 T cell receptor beta chains below were found in one sample sequenced in a study of T cell responses to AZD1222 COVID-19 vaccine. Profiling relied on immunoSEQ multiplex PCR, and the TCRdb table lists in-frame clones only, not all of them. The sample holds some 120,000 clones; roughly 91% are singletons and the top ten take around 2.8%. Material: peripheral blood, obtained on day 0 of AZD1222 vaccination. Receptors originate from an adult in good health.

This chain connects TRBV6-5 to TRBJ2-5; the match to TRBD1 covers 7 bases. CDR3 length: 11 amino acids. Germline assignment: CDR1 MNHEY and CDR2 SVGAGI. The V and J ends lost 8 bases and 9 bases, in that order; junction bases with no gene match: 6. CDR3 in DNA: TGTGCCAGCCAGGGTACAGGGGCCCAGTACTTC. It yields the protein CASQGTGAQYF.

This rearrangement joins TRBV29-1 to TRBJ2-7; 8 bases are a match to TRBD2. With V trimmed by 7 bases and J by 0 bases, 8 bases remained unmatched. Germline lookup yields CDR1 SQVTM and CDR2 ANQGSEA. The CDR3 has 14 amino acids. In DNA, the CDR3 is TGCAGCGGGGAGGTAGCGGGAAGCTCCTACGAGCAGTACTTC. Protein: CSGEVAGSSYEQYF.